These 2 T cell receptor beta chains were sequenced from one sample in a study of blood T cell repertoires in COVID-19. Here immunoSEQ multiplex PCR was the method, and the copy in TCRdb shows in-frame clones only, minus some. Among approximately 56,000 clones listed, less than 90% were seen once. The sample consisted of peripheral blood. These receptor sequences come from an elderly woman with acute or convalescent COVID-19.

The chain uses TRBV10-2 and TRBJ2-7; TRBD2 matches 7 bases. J was trimmed by 3 bases and V by 7 bases; bases with no gene match: 6. The CDR3 runs 13 residues. Looked up from germline, CDR1 is WSHSY and CDR2 is SAAADI. CDR3 sequence reads: CASMRRGSYEQYF. The CDR3 bases are TGCGCCAGCATGAGGCGGGGGAGCTACGAGCAGTACTTC.

CDR3 DNA sequence: TGTGCCAGCAGCCAAAGAGATGAGCAGTTCTTC. Translation: CASSQRDEQFF. This chain links TRBV3-1 (or the pseudogene TRBV3-2) with TRBJ2-1; D not resolved. CDR1 and CDR2 (germline): LGHDT, YNNKEL (reference sequence). CDR3 size: 11 residues. V was pared by 2 bases and J by 8 bases, with 4 bases between.